These 19 T cell receptor beta chains came from one sample sequenced in a study of radiation and T cells in renal cell carcinoma. The assay was immunoSEQ multiplex PCR, and TCRdb's table has in-frame clones only and misses some. Here the sample spans 150,000 or so clones, about 88% being singletons. Time point reported: baseline pretreatment blood. Treatment indicated: 15 Gy SBRT to primary tumor, nephrectomy 4 weeks later. The sample in question was blood, obtained from a patient whose treatment included radiotherapy and nephrectomy. The receptor source for this set is a woman between 65 and 79 years old with renal cell carcinoma.

This chain connects TRBV27 to TRBJ2-6; D might be TRBD2 (5 bases). Germline lookup yields CDR1 MNHEY and CDR2 SMNVEV (reference sequence). The CDR3 has 15 residues. Trimming cost V 3 bases and J 4 bases, with 10 bases left between them. CDR3 loop: CASSFRGTGANVLTF. The CDR3 bases are TGTGCCAGCAGTTTCCGGGGTACAGGGGCCAACGTCCTGACTTTC.

This clone was seen more than once but under ten times. V gene TRBV9 combines with J gene TRBJ1-4; weak D call: TRBD1 (6 bases). V gave up 3 bases and J gave up 0 bases, with 9 bases separating them. Germline V CDR1 and CDR2: SGDLS, YYNGEE. CDR3 length equals 15 residues. DNA of the CDR3: TGTGCCAGCAGCGCCTCAGGGGCAACTAATGAAAAACTGTTTTTT. Translating it yields CASSASGATNEKLFF.

Turning to this clone: The junction departs from the called germline gene at one end, perhaps through a read error. The rearrangement uses TRBV7-7 and TRBJ2-7; 11 nucleotides agree with TRBD1. This CDR3 comprises 15 residues. Germline CDR1 SSHAT, CDR2 FNYEAQ (reference sequence). The CDR3 sequence: CASSASGTGGDEQYF. Here the CDR3 DNA reads TGTGCTAGCAGCGCTTCCGGGACAGGGGGAGACGAGCAGTACTTC.

The rearrangement links TRBV5-6 to TRBJ2-7; TRBD2 matches at 7 bases. CDR3 size: 15 residues. CDR1 and CDR2 from the germline V gene are SGHDT and YYEEEE. The junction had 7 bases not matched to a gene; V was cut back by 0 bases and J by 4 bases. The CDR3 DNA sequence: TGTGCCAGCAGCTTGGCCTCTAGCGGAGTGTACGAGCAGTACTTC. Its translation is CASSLASSGVYEQYF.

In regard to this clone: A read error may account for a junction end that differs from germline. The CDR3 reads CASSLWEGTDTQYF. CDR3 DNA sequence: TGTGCTAGCAGCTTGTGGGAGGGGACAGATACGCAGTATTTT. The chain joins TRBV7-7 to TRBJ2-3; 7 positions agree with TRBD2. CDR3 length equals 14 residues. Germline V lookup: CDR1 SSHAT, CDR2 FNYEAQ (reference sequence).

This clone was recorded a few times. The rearrangement joins TRBV10-3 to TRBJ1-2; no firm D call. Trimming shortened V by 3 bases and J by 8 bases, and 16 bases separated the two germline ends. Germline CDR1 ENHRY, CDR2 SYGVKD. The CDR3 extends over 14 amino acids. CDR3 nucleotide sequence: TGTGCCATCAGTGAAGTTCCCGCAGGAGGAGGCTACACCTTC. Translation: CAISEVPAGGGYTF.

This clone has just one count. This chain connects TRBV23-1 to TRBJ2-1, with D unresolved. TRBV23-1 qualifies as an ORF whose function is uncertain. Trimming took 2 bases from V and 4 from J, leaving 9 bases between them. CDR3 size: 14 residues. This chain's CDR3 is CASSQRQTYNEQFF. The CDR3 DNA follows: TGCGCCAGCAGTCAACGGCAGACATACAATGAGCAGTTCTTC.

The V and J genes are TRBV7-3 and TRBJ1-5; perhaps TRBD1 as D (6 bases). Germline V lookup: CDR1 SGHTA, CDR2 FQGTGA. The CDR3 has 17 residues. V lost 5 bases and J lost 0, with 17 bases in between. CDR3 nucleotides: TGTGCCAGCAGCCGACCGGGACATCAACTTAGCAATCAGCCCCAGCATTTT. It translates to CASSRPGHQLSNQPQHF.

This clone was counted between two and nine times. The rearrangement joins TRBV9 to TRBJ2-3; 8 nucleotides agree with TRBD2. Per germline, CDR1 SGDLS and CDR2 YYNGEE. The CDR3 spans 14 residues. Unmatched junction bases numbered 7, after V lost 3 bases and J lost 7 bases. The CDR3 protein is CASSALAAGNTQYF. In nucleotides, the CDR3 is TGTGCCAGCAGCGCACTAGCGGCTGGGAATACGCAGTATTTT.

The chain combines TRBV7-2 with TRBJ2-1, with TRBD2 matching 13 bases. Losses at the gene ends were 4 bases for V and 7 bases for J; bases not matched to a gene: 13. The CDR3 has 18 residues. The germline V gene has CDR1 SGHTA and CDR2 FQGNSA. CDR3 sequence reads: CASSSSLTSGGARNEQFF. The CDR3 coding sequence is TGTGCCAGCAGCTCCTCCTTAACTAGCGGGGGGGCCCGGAATGAGCAGTTCTTC. Variable domain in full (rest from reference TRBV7-2 and TRBJ2-1): GAGVSQSPSNKVTEKGKDVELRCDPISGHTALYWYRQSLGQGLEFLIYFQGNSAPDKSGLPSDRFSAERTGGSVSTLTIQRTQQEDSAVYLCASSSSLTSGGARNEQFFGPGTRLTVL.

The chain joins TRBV5-1 to TRBJ2-1; D gene ambiguous. Trimming shortened V by 1 base and J by 4 bases, and 12 bases separated the two germline ends. There are 15 residues in the CDR3. The V gene's germline CDR1 is SGHRS and CDR2 YFSETQ. The CDR3 region is CASSLMTGKYNEQFF. CDR3 coding DNA: TGCGCCAGCAGCTTGATGACTGGCAAATACAATGAGCAGTTCTTC.

A single count supports this clone. V and J are TRBV27 and TRBJ1-1; 7 bases line up with TRBD1. This CDR3 is 16 amino acids long. The ends lost 5 bases at V and 1 base at J; junction bases unmatched: 10. Germline CDR1 and CDR2: MNHEY and SMNVEV (reference sequence). The CDR3 region has the DNA TGTGCCAGCAGTCCCTTGACAGGGATAGGGAACACTGAAGCTTTCTTT. Its translation: CASSPLTGIGNTEAFF.

The chain has TRBV6-5 and TRBJ2-5; 8 bases fit TRBD2. V was clipped by 4 bases and J by 2 bases; unmatched bases: 0. CDR3 length: 13 residues. CDR1 is MNHEY and CDR2 is SVGAGI in the germline V gene. The CDR3 sequence: CASSSSGQETQYF. The CDR3 bases are TGTGCCAGCAGTTCTAGCGGGCAAGAGACCCAGTACTTC.

The CDR3 loop is CASSSPEQYF. CDR3 coding DNA: TGTGCCAGCAGCTCTCCTGAGCAGTACTTC. The chain employs TRBV5-4 and TRBJ2-7; D is uncertain. Deletions cut 3 bases from V and 7 bases from J, with 5 bases between. The CDR3 is 10 residues long. Germline CDR1 SGHNT, CDR2 YYREEE (reference sequence).

This clone was seen a few times. V and J are TRBV2 and TRBJ1-6; D uncertain. The V end was cut by 3 bases, the J end by 7 bases, with 7 bases between. CDR1 SNHLY and CDR2 FYNNEI come from the germline V gene. The CDR3 extends over 13 amino acids. As DNA, the CDR3 is TGTGCCAGCAGTGAGGGAGGAAATTCACCCCTCCACTTT. This translates into CASSEGGNSPLHF.

This chain links TRBV6-1 with TRBJ2-3; a weak D match, TRBD1 (6 bases). This CDR3 has 16 residues. Trimming took 2 bases from V and 5 from J, leaving 17 bases between them. Germline CDR1 reads MNHNS; CDR2 reads SASEGT. CDR3 sequence (DNA): TGTGCCAGCAGTGAATACTTACAGGGCGAAGGAGATACGCAGTATTTT. Protein: CASSEYLQGEGDTQYF.

The table lists this clone with a count of one. An end of the junction differs from the germline gene, which may be a read error. This rearrangement joins TRBV7-7 to TRBJ2-5; 9 bases align to TRBD1. Germline V gene lookup returns CDR1 SSHAT and CDR2 FNYEAQ (reference sequence). The CDR3 spans 15 residues. CDR3 loop: CASSPGTGPQETQYF. The CDR3 bases are TGTGCTAGCAGCCCCGGGACAGGGCCCCAAGAGACCCAGTACTTC.

This sequence joins TRBV5-6 and TRBJ2-3; the D gene is possibly TRBD2 (6 bases). This CDR3 has 13 residues. Trimming left V 2 bases short and J 6 bases short, with 10 bases between. The germline CDR1 and CDR2 sequences are SGHDT and YYEEEE. For the CDR3, the DNA is TGTGCCAGCAGCTTACCTGCGGGGGATACGCAGTATTTT. This codes for CASSLPAGDTQYF.

This rearrangement joins TRBV5-6 to TRBJ1-6, with 7 bases fitting TRBD1. The CDR3 covers 17 residues. Germline-derived CDR1 and CDR2 are SGHDT and YYEEEE. V was pared by 0 bases and J by 0 bases, with 3 bases of the junction left unmatched. Here the CDR3 DNA reads TGTGCCAGCAGCTTGGAGGGGGCGAGCTCCTATAATTCACCCCTCCACTTT. It specifies CASSLEGASSYNSPLHF.